Listed below are T cell receptor beta chains from one sample, sequenced in a study of blood T cell repertoires in COVID-19. Only in-frame clones appear in the TCRdb table, and some are missing; sequencing was by immunoSEQ multiplex PCR. This table has 15,000 to 20,000 clones, around nine tenths appearing once. What was sequenced was peripheral blood. These receptors all stem from a woman older than 75 with COVID-19, enrolled during active disease. CDR3s include the opening cysteine and the closing phenylalanine or tryptophan. Each record gives: V gene, J gene, clone size, D gene, CDR3 DNA, CDR3 protein. A D gene is named only where the DNA matches it firmly. Clone size, where shown, is once, few, many, or a class for clones that have expanded.

TRBV7-9	TRBJ1-2	.	.	TGTGCCAGCAGCTCCCAGGGTGACTATGGCTACACCTTC	CASSSQGDYGYTF
TRBV7-9	TRBJ1-2	.	.	TGTGCCAGCAGCCCACAGGGCAGAAACTATGGCTACACCTTC	CASSPQGRNYGYTF
TRBV11-2	TRBJ2-1	once	.	TGTGCCAGCAGCTTACAGGGGAATGAGCAGTTCTTC	CASSLQGNEQFF
TRBV7-2	TRBJ1-1	.	.	TGTGCCAGCAGCTCGGGGGGAACTGAAGCTTTCTTT	CASSSGGTEAFF
TRBV5-1	TRBJ1-1	.	.	TGCGCCAGCAGTCCTCTTCTCTCGAACACTGAAGCTTTCTTT	CASSPLLSNTEAFF
TRBV6-4	TRBJ2-3	.	.	TGTGCCAGCAGCTTGGCGGGTAGCACAGATACGCAGTATTTT	CASSLAGSTDTQYF
TRBV9	TRBJ2-1	once	.	TGTGCCAGCAGCGCCAATGACCTCGGGAATGAGCAGTTCTTC	CASSANDLGNEQFF
TRBV5-4	TRBJ2-7	once	TRBD1	TGTGCCAGCAGCCAAAGACAGGGGCTCGGATACGAGCAGTACTTC	CASSQRQGLGYEQYF
TRBV7-9	TRBJ2-6	.	TRBD1	TGTGCCAGCAGCTTAGTCAGGGGGCCCCTCTCTGGGGCCAACGTCCTGACTTTC	CASSLVRGPLSGANVLTF
TRBV5-1	TRBJ2-1	.	.	TGCGCCAGCAGCTTGGGTTACAGAGCCGAGCAGTTCTTC	CASSLGYRAEQFF
TRBV10-3	TRBJ2-3	.	.	TGTGCCATCAGTGAGCGGGATAGCACAGATACGCAGTATTTT	CAISERDSTDTQYF
TRBV12-3/TRBV12-4	TRBJ2-1	.	.	TGTGCCAGCAGTCCCCCCCGGGGTGAGCAGTTCTTC	CASSPPRGEQFF
TRBV5-1	TRBJ2-5	.	TRBD2	TGCGCCAGCAGCCCGGGGGGGGCTCAAGAGACCCAGTACTTC	CASSPGGAQETQYF
TRBV6-4	TRBJ1-1	.	.	TGTGCCAGCAAGGCGGAATTGAACACTGAAGCTTTCTTT	CASKAELNTEAFF
TRBV19	TRBJ2-1	.	TRBD1	TGTGCCAGTAGTATAAGCGAGGGGACAGGGTACAATGAGCAGTTCTTC	CASSISEGTGYNEQFF
TRBV5-5	TRBJ2-7	once	.	TGTGCCAGCAGCTGGCCAGGGGTTTACGAGCAGTACTTC	CASSWPGVYEQYF
TRBV3-1/TRBV3-2	TRBJ1-6	few	.	TGTGCCAGCAGCCAAGCCAGGGACTATAATTCACCCCTCCACTTT	CASSQARDYNSPLHF
TRBV19	TRBJ1-5	.	TRBD1	TGTGCCAGTAAGGAGTACAGGGGAATTTATAGCAATCAGCCCCAGCATTTT	CASKEYRGIYSNQPQHF
TRBV5-4	TRBJ2-5	.	.	TGTGCCAGCAGCACCTGGGGGGAGGTCATTGAGACCCAGTACTTC	CASSTWGEVIETQYF
TRBV21-1	TRBJ1-5	.	.	TGTGCCAGCAGCGAGACTACCAATCAGCCCCAGCATTTT	CASSETTNQPQHF
TRBV11-2	TRBJ1-3	.	.	TGTGCCAGCAGCGTATACACAGGGGGAAACACCATATATTTT	CASSVYTGGNTIYF
TRBV27	TRBJ2-7	.	TRBD2	TGTGCCAGCAGTCCCAAATCTAGCGGGAGGCCCTACGAGCAGTACTTC	CASSPKSSGRPYEQYF
TRBV2	TRBJ2-2	.	TRBD1	TGTGCCAGCAGTGACGACAGGGGGACGTTGTTTTTT	CASSDDRGTLFF
TRBV5-1	TRBJ2-2	.	.	TGCGCCAGCAGCTTAATGAGCCCGAACACCGGGGAGCTGTTTTTT	CASSLMSPNTGELFF
TRBV2	TRBJ1-1	once	.	TGTGCCAGCAGCCTGGGGGGGGAGAACACTGAAGCTTTCTTT	CASSLGGENTEAFF
TRBV19	TRBJ1-3	.	.	TGTGCCAGTAGTATCAACAGGTTCTCTGGAAACACCATATATTTT	CASSINRFSGNTIYF
TRBV14	TRBJ1-3	once	TRBD1	TGTGCCAGCAGCCGAACCACAGGGGCCGGCTCTGGAAACACCATATATTTT	CASSRTTGAGSGNTIYF
TRBV7-2	TRBJ1-2	.	TRBD1	TGTGCCAGCAGCCAGACAGGGATGGGAGGCTACACCTTC	CASSQTGMGGYTF
TRBV19	TRBJ1-2	.	.	TGTGCCAGTAGTACCCCCGGACAGGGCTACACCTTC	CASSTPGQGYTF
TRBV19	TRBJ1-6	.	.	TGTGCCAGTAGTATTGAGTCAACCTATAATTCACCCCTCCACTTT	CASSIESTYNSPLHF
TRBV11-2	TRBJ2-7	.	.	TGTGCCAGCAGCTTAGATCTTGGGGGGTTCTACGAGCAGTACTTC	CASSLDLGGFYEQYF
TRBV24-1	TRBJ2-5	.	TRBD1	TGTGCCACCTCGGACAGGGGTAAGGAGACCCAGTACTTC	CATSDRGKETQYF
TRBV5-4	TRBJ1-1	.	.	TGTGCCAGCAGCTTAACCGGCGGGGTCACTGAAGCTTTCTTT	CASSLTGGVTEAFF
TRBV2	TRBJ1-2	.	.	TGTGCCAGCAGTGATCTAGGCGGCTACACCTTC	CASSDLGGYTF
TRBV5-1	TRBJ2-3	.	.	TGCGCCAGCAGCCCCCTTGGTACAGGGACCACAGATACGCAGTATTTT	CASSPLGTGTTDTQYF
TRBV6-1	TRBJ2-7	.	TRBD2	TGTGCCAGCAGTGATCTAGCGGGACACCATTACGAGCAGTACTTC	CASSDLAGHHYEQYF
TRBV7-2	TRBJ2-7	.	TRBD2	TGTGCCAGCAGCTTAGTCTTGGCTAGCGGGGGTTACGAGCAGTACTTC	CASSLVLASGGYEQYF
TRBV2	TRBJ2-7	.	TRBD1	TGTGCCAGTACACAGGGGTCCTACTCCTACGAGCAGTACTTC	CASTQGSYSYEQYF
TRBV18	TRBJ2-1	.	.	TGTGCCAGCTCACCACCGGAATCGATCAATTGGGTCCAAGGAGGGTATGAGCAGTTCTTC	CASSPPESINWVQGGYEQFF
TRBV7-2	TRBJ2-7	.	TRBD2	TGTGCCAGCAGCTTAGAAGGGACTAGGGGCCCCTACGAGCAGTACTTC	CASSLEGTRGPYEQYF
TRBV18	TRBJ2-7	.	.	TGTGCCAGTTCCCGGGGGACAGCGGGTTACGAGCAGTACTTC	CASSRGTAGYEQYF
TRBV11-2	TRBJ2-7	.	TRBD1	TGTGCCAGCAGTCCGACAGGGATCCCCTACGAGCAGTACTTC	CASSPTGIPYEQYF